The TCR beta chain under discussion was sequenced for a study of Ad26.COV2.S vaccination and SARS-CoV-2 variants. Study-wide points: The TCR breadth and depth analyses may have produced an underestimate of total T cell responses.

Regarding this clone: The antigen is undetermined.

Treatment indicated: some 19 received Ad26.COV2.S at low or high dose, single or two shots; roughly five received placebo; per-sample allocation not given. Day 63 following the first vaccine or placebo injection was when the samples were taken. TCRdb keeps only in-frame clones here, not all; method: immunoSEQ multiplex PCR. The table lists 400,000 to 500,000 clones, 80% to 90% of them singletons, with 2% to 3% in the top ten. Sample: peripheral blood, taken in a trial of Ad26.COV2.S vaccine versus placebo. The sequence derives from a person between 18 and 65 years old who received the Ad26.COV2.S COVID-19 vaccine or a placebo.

The CDR3 region is CASSYSLLAVEPQYF. The CDR3 coding sequence is TGTGCCAGCAGTTACTCGCTACTAGCGGTTGAGCCCCAGTACTTC. The rearrangement joins TRBV6-2 or TRBV6-3 to TRBJ2-5; 8 bases line up with TRBD2. The CDR3 has 15 residues. Germline V gene data show CDR1 as MNHEY and CDR2 as SVGEGT. With 0 bases clipped from V and 9 bases from J, the junction kept 9 bases outside the gene matches.